Listed below are T cell receptor beta chains from one sample, sequenced in a study of a mutant IDH1 vaccine in newly diagnosed glioma. These receptors have no identified antigens. Sequencing used immunoSEQ multiplex PCR; TCRdb keeps in-frame clones, though not all of them. This sample carries some 29,000 clones, about four fifths of them seen once, and the ten largest clones take 6% to 9.5%. Specimen: PBMCs, collected from a glioma patient whose treatment included an IDH1 peptide vaccine. Receptors were obtained from a middle-aged man with glioma. CDR3s include the opening cysteine and the closing phenylalanine or tryptophan. Fields, in order: D gene, CDR3 length, J gene, V gene, CDR3 DNA, CDR3 protein. D genes are given only for firm matches.

>.|15|TRBJ2-7|TRBV11-2
TGTGCCAGCAGCTCCACCCCGGGAGTCAGGTACGAGCAGTACTTC
CASSSTPGVRYEQYF
>TRBD1|13|TRBJ2-7|TRBV27
TGTGCCAGCGCGTGGGACAGGGAGGGTGAGCAGTACTTC
CASAWDREGEQYF
>TRBD2|15|TRBJ2-1|TRBV6-1
TGTGCCAGCAGTGGACTAGCGGAACCATACAATGAGCAGTTCTTC
CASSGLAEPYNEQFF
>.|14|TRBJ2-5|TRBV5-6
TGTGCCAGCAGCCTCGACTGGGTCCAAGAGACCCAGTACTTC
CASSLDWVQETQYF
>.|10|TRBJ1-2|TRBV11-3
TGTGCCAGCAGTCCAATGGGCTACACCTTC
CASSPMGYTF
>.|10|TRBJ1-1|TRBV20-1
TGCAGTTCCCAAGGGCCTGAAGCTTTCTTT
CSSQGPEAFF
>.|13|TRBJ2-5|TRBV4-1
TGCGCCAGCAGCCAGGGGGCTCGGGAGACCCAGTACTTC
CASSQGARETQYF
>.|15|TRBJ2-7|TRBV11-2
TGTGCCAGCAGCCCCCGAGGGAGGCCAACCTACGAGCAGTACTTC
CASSPRGRPTYEQYF
>TRBD2|16|TRBJ2-1|TRBV25-1
TGTGCCAGCAGTGACACCGCGGGAGACTCCTACAATGAGCAGTTCTTC
CASSDTAGDSYNEQFF
>.|16|TRBJ2-3|TRBV7-2
TGTGCCAGCAGCTCCCCATCGGACTCGGGGTCAGATACGCAGTATTTT
CASSSPSDSGSDTQYF
>.|12|TRBJ2-5|TRBV29-1
TGCAGCGTTGTCAGGGGCCAAGAGACCCAGTACTTC
CSVVRGQETQYF
>.|13|TRBJ2-7|TRBV4-1
TGCGCCAGCAGCCAGACGGCCAACGGGGAGCAGTACTTC
CASSQTANGEQYF
>TRBD1|15|TRBJ2-5|TRBV7-7
TGTGCTAGCAGTACCGGGACAGGGATGTCTCTGACCCAGTACTTC
CASSTGTGMSLTQYF
>.|15|TRBJ1-1|TRBV7-2
TGTGCCAGCAGCTTAGAAGTGCTAAGGAACACTGAAGCTTTCTTT
CASSLEVLRNTEAFF
>TRBD1|18|TRBJ2-2|TRBV5-6
TGTGCCAGCAGCTCTCTGACAGGGGGCCTATCGAACACCGGGGAGCTGTTTTTT
CASSSLTGGLSNTGELFF
>.|16|TRBJ2-3|TRBV5-1
TGCGCCAGCAGTTCTATCGGAGTCCTAAGCACAGATACGCAGTATTTT
CASSSIGVLSTDTQYF